This TCR beta chain was retrieved from a study of blood T cell repertoires in COVID-19. This CDR3 has 14 amino acids. CDR1 and CDR2 (germline): SGHVS, FQNEAQ. Between the trimmed V and J ends, which lost 2 bases and 10 bases, there was a span of 12 bases. TCRdb's table, derived via immunoSEQ multiplex PCR, lists solely in-frame clones and lacks some. The sample comprises under 250,000 clones, around four fifths of which are singletons, and roughly 5.5% rests with the top ten. Patients in Seattle were enrolled during active infection, then followed longitudinally. This sequence originates from a woman aged 65 to 85 with COVID-19, enrolled during active disease. The J gene is TRBJ1-6, the V gene TRBV7-8, with a possible D match to TRBD1 (6 bases). Sequencing was carried out using peripheral blood. The CDR3 spells CASSLTPGVSPLHF. CDR3 nucleotides: TGTGCCAGCAGCTTAACCCCAGGGGTCTCACCCCTCCACTTT.